Each of the 26 T cell receptor beta chains below was sequenced from the same sample in a study of identical twins. MiXCR, run by TCRdb on the 5' RACE reads, gives a single entry per CDR3 protein. This repertoire shows about 530,000 distinct CDR3 sequences, 20% to 25% found once; its top ten account for around 0.48%. This sample was also put to use in a study of yellow fever vaccine responses in identical twins.

Sample: CD4+ T cells sorted from blood. The receptors come from a young woman in good health.

As concerns this clonotype: At one of its ends the junction is not consistent with the germline gene, which may arise from a read error. This chain uses TRBV6-1 with TRBJ2-5; no reliable D call. From germline, CDR1 is MNHNS and CDR2 SASEGT. This CDR3 is built from 16 residues. CDR3 coding DNA: TGTACCAGCAGTGATTACTGGATTGTCGGACAAGAGACCCAGTACTTC. This encodes CTSSDYWIVGQETQYF.

This chain uses TRBV10-2 with TRBJ2-1; 10 nucleotides match TRBD2. In germline, CDR1 is WSHSY, CDR2 SAAADI. This CDR3 comprises 14 residues. V trimming: 8 bases; J trimming: 8 bases; junction bases outside the gene matches: 9. In DNA, the CDR3 is TGCGCCAGCCAATCTAGCGGGAGTCTCCATGAGCAGTTCTTC. This translates into CASQSSGSLHEQFF.

The rearrangement joins TRBV3-1 to TRBJ2-2; D remains ambiguous. CDR1 LGHDT and CDR2 YNNKEL come from the germline V gene (reference sequence). The CDR3 is made up of 13 amino acids. Trimming took 6 bases from V and 6 from J, leaving 11 bases between them. This CDR3 reads CASRIKGSGELFF. The CDR3 DNA reads as TGTGCCAGCAGAATAAAAGGGTCCGGGGAGCTGTTTTTT.

The genes are TRBV24-1 and TRBJ2-5; TRBD2 matches at 8 bases. The germline CDR1 and CDR2 sequences are KGHDR and SFDVKD. This CDR3 is built from 14 residues. The V and J ends lost 9 bases and 2 bases, in that order; junction bases with no gene match: 7. The CDR3 is CATLPRGGQETQYF. In nucleotides, the CDR3 is TGTGCCACCCTCCCTCGGGGGGGACAAGAGACCCAGTACTTC.

The chain is built from TRBV20-1 and TRBJ2-1; TRBD2 agrees at 10 bases. Germline V gene data show CDR1 as DFQATT and CDR2 as SNEGSKA (reference sequence). V was clipped by 3 bases and J by 2 bases; unmatched bases: 1. The CDR3 is 14 amino acids. The CDR3 sequence: CSASGTSAYNEQFF. The CDR3 DNA follows: TGCAGTGCTAGCGGGACTAGCGCCTACAATGAGCAGTTCTTC.

V is TRBV21-1 and J is TRBJ2-6; the D call in the table, TRBD1, was not verified against the DNA. TRBV21-1 represents a pseudogene. CDR3 length: 16 amino acids. CDR3 DNA: TGTGCCACCCCAAATAATCACAGGACTGGGGCCAACGTCCTGACTTTC. This gives the protein CATPNNHRTGANVLTF.

This chain's CDR3 is CSVVDSATQYF. CDR3 nucleotide sequence: TGCAGCGTTGTCGATTCAGCAACCCAGTACTTC. The chain is built from TRBV29-1 and TRBJ2-5; D is unclear. CDR1 is SQVTM, CDR2 ANQGSEA, per germline. There are 11 residues in the CDR3. V was pared by 4 bases and J by 8 bases, with 11 bases between.

This clonotype came up a few times. The rearrangement uses TRBV10-3 and TRBJ2-7; a possible D gene is TRBD1 (6 bases). V was trimmed by 0 bases and J by 9 bases, leaving 9 bases between them. The CDR3 extends over 12 amino acids. Looked up from germline, CDR1 is ENHRY and CDR2 is SYGVKD. The CDR3 reads CAISESTGGQYV. The CDR3, as DNA: TGTGCCATCAGTGAGTCGACAGGAGGGCAGTACGTC.

CDR3 sequence (DNA): TGTGCCAGCAGCGTCCTTCCATTCGGTTCACCCCTCCACTTT. This codes for CASSVLPFGSPLHF. J is TRBJ1-6 and V is TRBV6-1; no clear D gene. CDR3 size: 14 residues. The V and J ends lost 6 bases and 9 bases respectively, with 15 bases between them. Germline assignment: CDR1 MNHNS and CDR2 SASEGT.

CDR3 nucleotides: TGCAGTGCTGAGCGGACAGGGATCTACGAGCAGTACGTC. Its protein product is CSAERTGIYEQYV. V gene TRBV20-1 combines with J gene TRBJ2-7; TRBD1 aligns across 8 bases. The CDR3 sequence is 13 residues long. Per the germline V gene, CDR1 is DFQATT and CDR2 is SNEGSKA (reference sequence). J was trimmed by 3 bases and V by 5 bases; bases with no gene match: 6.

This clonotype was observed a handful of times. The chain recombines TRBV5-1 with TRBJ2-5; TRBD2 matches 7 bases. Losses at the gene ends were 0 bases for V and 3 bases for J; bases not matched to a gene: 8. From germline, CDR1 is SGHRS and CDR2 YFSETQ. There are 16 residues in the CDR3. In nucleotides, the CDR3 is TGCGCCAGCAGCTTGGATAGCGGGTCAGAGGAAGAGACCCAGTACTTC. Translation gives CASSLDSGSEEETQYF.

The CDR3 DNA follows: TGTGCCAGCAGCCAAGATCGAGGCAGGGGGCTAGGGCCCGGGGAGCTGTTTTTT. Translated, it gives CASSQDRGRGLGPGELFF. The genes are TRBV4-2 and TRBJ2-2, with TRBD1 identical over 8 bases. The CDR3 contains 18 residues. From germline, CDR1 is LGHNA and CDR2 YNFKEQ. J gave up 6 bases and V 0 bases, and 12 bases lay outside the gene matches.

This clonotype came up a few times. The J gene is TRBJ2-2, the V gene TRBV29-1; 7 bases are shared with TRBD2. CDR1 is SQVTM, CDR2 ANQGSEA, per germline. Trimming took 6 bases from V and 4 from J; bases not matched to a gene: 5. CDR3 length: 13 residues. CDR3 loop: CSVVTGGTGELFF. The CDR3 coding sequence is TGCAGCGTGGTGACGGGAGGCACCGGGGAGCTGTTTTTT.

The rearrangement joins TRBV25-1 to TRBJ2-1; 8 bases align to TRBD2. V shed 1 base and J 3 bases; nucleotides not matched to a gene: 5. The germline CDR1 and CDR2 sequences are MGHDK and SYGVNS. This CDR3 has 16 amino acids. The CDR3 region has the DNA TGTGCCAGCAGTGAATCGAGTAGCGGGATCTACAATGAGCAGTTCTTC. Protein sequence: CASSESSSGIYNEQFF.

This chain connects TRBV7-2 to TRBJ2-7, with no clear D. This CDR3 contains 13 residues. Germline values: CDR1 SGHTA, CDR2 FQGNSA. V lost 5 bases to trimming and J lost 7 bases, with 15 bases between them. Here the CDR3 reads CASSTRPRWEQYF. Here the CDR3 DNA reads TGTGCCAGCAGCACCCGGCCGAGGTGGGAGCAGTACTTC.

A few counts support this clonotype. The chain combines TRBV3-1 with TRBJ1-2; D unresolved. The germline V and J ends were trimmed by 0 bases and 4 bases, with 9 bases remaining between them. CDR1 is LGHDT, CDR2 YNNKEL, per germline (reference sequence). The CDR3 runs 14 residues. The DNA for the CDR3 is TGTGCCAGCAGCCAAGATATGGTGCCCTATGGCTACACCTTC. This codes for CASSQDMVPYGYTF. The full variable domain, in which reference TRBV3-1 and TRBJ1-2 provide the parts outside the CDR3, is DTAVSQTPKYLVTQMGNDKSIKCEQNLGHDTMYWYKQDSKKFLKIMFSYNNKELIINETVPNRFSPKSPDKAHLNLHINSLELGDSAVYFCASSQDMVPYGYTFGSGTRLTVV.

The chain's CDR3 is CSARDRPAHTQYF. CDR3 DNA sequence: TGCAGTGCTAGAGATCGGCCAGCGCATACGCAGTATTTT. The chain carries TRBV20-1 and TRBJ2-3; no definite D call. CDR3 size: 13 residues. CDR1 and CDR2 (germline): DFQATT, SNEGSKA (reference sequence). The germline V and J ends were trimmed by 0 bases and 7 bases, with 11 bases remaining between them.

The table lists this clonotype with a few counts. The chain links TRBV5-6 to TRBJ1-5, with 7 bases lining up with TRBD1. CDR3 length: 17 amino acids. CDR1 is SGHDT, CDR2 YYEEEE, per germline. V shed 4 bases, J shed 2 bases, and the junction held 12 bases outside the gene matches. CDR3 in DNA: TGTGCCAGCAGCCGAAGGGGGCTTGGCGGCGGCAATCAGCCCCAGCATTTT. Protein: CASSRRGLGGGNQPQHF.

The J gene is TRBJ2-1, the V gene TRBV27; 16 nucleotides match TRBD2. Germline CDR1 and CDR2: MNHEY and SMNVEV (reference sequence). V dropped 3 bases and J dropped 10; count of bases not matched to a gene: 9. The CDR3 runs 17 residues. CDR3 in DNA: TGTGCCAGCAGTTTTCCGGGACTAGCGGGGGGGCTGTCAGAGCAGTTCTTC. It yields the protein CASSFPGLAGGLSEQFF.

The rearrangement joins TRBV11-2 to TRBJ2-2; 13 bases line up with TRBD2. This CDR3 is 18 amino acids long. Trimming removed 5 bases from V and 4 bases from J; junction bases left unmatched: 10. The germline gives CDR1 SGHAT, CDR2 FQNNGV. The CDR3 sequence is CASSPGAGTSGTTGELFF. In DNA, the CDR3 is TGTGCCAGCAGCCCGGGGGCCGGGACTAGCGGGACCACCGGGGAGCTGTTTTTT.

Turning to this clonotype: The junction does not match germline at one end; this may be a read error. The rearrangement joins TRBV6-1 to TRBJ2-3; the D gene could be TRBD1 or TRBD2 (5 bases each). This CDR3 has 17 residues. Germline V gene lookup returns CDR1 MNHNS and CDR2 SASEGT. CDR3 loop: CAISEAGTAVITDTQYF. The CDR3 nucleotides read TGTGCCATCAGTGAAGCCGGGACCGCTGTTATCACAGATACGCAGTATTTT.

The rearrangement uses TRBV5-1 and TRBJ2-5, with 9 bases fitting TRBD2. The ends lost 4 bases at V and 0 bases at J; junction bases unmatched: 7. This CDR3 is built from 16 residues. Looked up from germline, CDR1 is SGHRS and CDR2 is YFSETQ. CDR3 in amino acids: CASSGGLAEYQETQYF. In DNA, the CDR3 is TGCGCCAGCAGCGGGGGACTAGCAGAGTACCAAGAGACCCAGTACTTC.

The rearrangement joins TRBV19 to TRBJ2-7, with 7 bases that match TRBD2. V was pared by 3 bases and J by 3 bases, with 8 bases of the junction left unmatched. CDR1 is LNHDA and CDR2 is SQIVND in the germline V gene (reference sequence). The CDR3 totals 15 residues. CDR3 amino acids: CASSISSSGNYEQYF. CDR3 DNA: TGTGCCAGTAGTATCAGCTCTAGCGGAAACTACGAGCAGTACTTC.

This chain links TRBV5-6 with TRBJ1-2, with D perhaps matching TRBD1 (6 bases). This CDR3 region has 13 residues. Germline V lookup: CDR1 SGHDT, CDR2 YYEEEE. V shed 3 bases and J shed 4 bases, with 10 bases lying between them. CDR3 DNA: TGTGCCAGCAGCTCCAGGGGATCCTATGGCTACACCTTC. It is translated as CASSSRGSYGYTF.

A few counts support this clonotype. The chain joins TRBV12-3 or TRBV12-4 to TRBJ2-1, with TRBD1 identical over 7 bases. The length of the CDR3 is 15 residues. Trimming cost V 5 bases and J 6 bases; bases outside gene matches: 10. CDR3 nucleotides: TGTGCCAGCAGTCCCGGGACAGTTTCTGGCAATGAGCAGTTCTTC. It yields the protein CASSPGTVSGNEQFF.

This clonotype was counted once. The rearrangement joins TRBV5-1 to TRBJ1-6; D gene uncertain. Trimming shortened V by 4 bases and J by 10 bases, and 18 bases separated the two germline ends. Germline CDR1 reads SGHRS; CDR2 reads YFSETQ. CDR3 length equals 15 residues. The CDR3 coding sequence is TGCGCCAGCAGCCCGGACCTGGTACTCGGGTCACCCCTCCACTTT. Amino acid sequence: CASSPDLVLGSPLHF.